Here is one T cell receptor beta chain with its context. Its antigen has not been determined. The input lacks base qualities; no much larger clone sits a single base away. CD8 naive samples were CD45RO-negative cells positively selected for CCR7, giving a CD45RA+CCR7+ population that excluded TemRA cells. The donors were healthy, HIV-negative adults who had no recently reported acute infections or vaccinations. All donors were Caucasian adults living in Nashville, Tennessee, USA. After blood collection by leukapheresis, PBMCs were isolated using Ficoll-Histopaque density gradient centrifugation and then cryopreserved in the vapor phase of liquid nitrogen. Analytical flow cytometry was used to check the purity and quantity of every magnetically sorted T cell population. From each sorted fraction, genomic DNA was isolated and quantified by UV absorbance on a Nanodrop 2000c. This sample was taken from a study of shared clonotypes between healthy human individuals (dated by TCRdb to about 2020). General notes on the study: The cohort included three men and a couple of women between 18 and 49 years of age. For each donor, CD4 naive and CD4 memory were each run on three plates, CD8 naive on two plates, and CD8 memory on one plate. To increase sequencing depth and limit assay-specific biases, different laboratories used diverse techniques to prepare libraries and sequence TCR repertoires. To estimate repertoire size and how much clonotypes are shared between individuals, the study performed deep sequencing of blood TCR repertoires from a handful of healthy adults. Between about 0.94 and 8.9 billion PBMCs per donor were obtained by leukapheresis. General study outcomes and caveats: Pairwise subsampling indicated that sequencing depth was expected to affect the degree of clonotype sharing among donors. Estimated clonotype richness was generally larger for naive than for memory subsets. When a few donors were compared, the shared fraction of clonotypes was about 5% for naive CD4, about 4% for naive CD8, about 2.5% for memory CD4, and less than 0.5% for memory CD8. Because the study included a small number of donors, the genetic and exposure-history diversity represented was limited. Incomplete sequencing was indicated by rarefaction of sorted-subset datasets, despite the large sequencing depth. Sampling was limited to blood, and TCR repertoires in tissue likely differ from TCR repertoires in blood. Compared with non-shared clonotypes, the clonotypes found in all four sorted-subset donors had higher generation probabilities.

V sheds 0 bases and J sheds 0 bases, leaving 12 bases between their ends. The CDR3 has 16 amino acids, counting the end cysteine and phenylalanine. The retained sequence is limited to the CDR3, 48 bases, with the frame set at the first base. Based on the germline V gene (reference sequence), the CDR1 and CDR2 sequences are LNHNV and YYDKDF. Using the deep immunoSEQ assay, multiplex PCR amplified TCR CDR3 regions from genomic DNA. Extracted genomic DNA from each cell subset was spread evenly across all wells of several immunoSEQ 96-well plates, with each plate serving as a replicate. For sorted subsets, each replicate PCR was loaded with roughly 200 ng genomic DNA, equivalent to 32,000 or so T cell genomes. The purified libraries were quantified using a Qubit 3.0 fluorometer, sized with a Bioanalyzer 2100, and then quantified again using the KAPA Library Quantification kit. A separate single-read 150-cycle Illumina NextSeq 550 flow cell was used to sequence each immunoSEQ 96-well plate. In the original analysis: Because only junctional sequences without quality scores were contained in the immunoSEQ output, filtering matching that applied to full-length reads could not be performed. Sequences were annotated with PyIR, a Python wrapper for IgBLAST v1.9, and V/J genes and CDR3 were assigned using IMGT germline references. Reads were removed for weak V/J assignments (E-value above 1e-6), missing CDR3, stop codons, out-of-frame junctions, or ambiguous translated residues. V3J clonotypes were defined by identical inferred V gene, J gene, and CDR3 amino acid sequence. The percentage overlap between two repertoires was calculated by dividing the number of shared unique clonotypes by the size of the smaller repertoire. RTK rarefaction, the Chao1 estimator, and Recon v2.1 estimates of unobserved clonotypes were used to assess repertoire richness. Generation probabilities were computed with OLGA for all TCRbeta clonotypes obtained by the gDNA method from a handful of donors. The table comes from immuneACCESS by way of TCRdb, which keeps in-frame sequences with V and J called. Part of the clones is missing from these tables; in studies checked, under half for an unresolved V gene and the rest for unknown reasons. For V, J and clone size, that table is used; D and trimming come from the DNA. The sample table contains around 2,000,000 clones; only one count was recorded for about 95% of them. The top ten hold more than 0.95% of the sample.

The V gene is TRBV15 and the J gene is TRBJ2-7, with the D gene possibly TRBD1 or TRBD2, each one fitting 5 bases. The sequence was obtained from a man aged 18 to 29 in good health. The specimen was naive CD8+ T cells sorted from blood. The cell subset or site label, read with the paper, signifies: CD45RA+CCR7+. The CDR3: CATSRDSEGISYEQYF. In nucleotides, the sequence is TGTGCCACCAGCAGAGATTCTGAGGGGATCTCCTACGAGCAGTACTTC.